Presented here are 21 T cell receptor beta chains from one specimen sequenced in a study of CXCR3-negative and CXCR3-positive naive CD8 T cells. Carrying UMI labels, the TRB cDNA libraries were prepared through 5' RACE. TCRdb reprocessed the 5' RACE reads; each CDR3 protein has one entry and no DNA is given. Its table lists some 130,000 distinct CDR3 sequences. What was sequenced was naive CXCR3- CD8+ T cells from blood. As to subset: CD45RO-CCR7+CD27+CD95- naive CD8+ T cells lacking CXCR3 (TNR3-). The origin of the receptors is a human donor in good health. Some clones in this sample may be carry-over from other donors' samples.

The V gene is TRBV7-2, the J gene TRBJ2-3. The V gene's germline CDR1 is SGHTA and CDR2 FQGNSA. This CDR3 is built from 15 residues. The CDR3 region is CASSLDVASTDTQYF.

The gene calls are TRBV20-1 and TRBJ2-3; with no DNA, the TCRdb D assignment of TRBD1 cannot be verified. This CDR3 contains 16 residues. CDR1 is DFQATT, CDR2 SNEGSKA, per germline (reference sequence). The CDR3 here is CSARGPGQGGSDTQYF.

V gene TRBV13 combines with J gene TRBJ2-2; TCRdb names TRBD1, which stays unverified in the absence of DNA. Germline V gives CDR1 PRHDT, CDR2 FYEKMQ (reference sequence). This CDR3 comprises 15 residues. The CDR3 sequence: CASGPDRANTGELFF.

V gene TRBV28 combines with J gene TRBJ1-5. Germline-derived CDR1 and CDR2 are MDHEN and SYDVKM. This CDR3 is 14 amino acids long. CDR3 loop: CASSGRVSGQPQHF.

This chain joins TRBV12-5 and TRBJ2-3; TCRdb calls TRBD2, which cannot be checked without DNA. The CDR3 loop spans 16 amino acids. Germline CDR1 and CDR2: LGHNT and FRNRAP. CDR3 sequence reads: CASGFETSGSADTQYF. Filled out from reference TRBV12-5 and TRBJ2-3, the complete variable domain reads DARVTQTPRHKVTEMGQEVTMRCQPILGHNTVFWYRQTMMQGLELLAYFRNRAPLDDSGMPKDRFSAEMPDATLATLKIQPSEPRDSAVYFCASGFETSGSADTQYFGPGTRLTVL.

The J gene is TRBJ1-6, the V gene TRBV7-6. The CDR3 spans 16 residues. Germline CDR1 SGHVS, CDR2 FNYEAQ. CDR3 in amino acids: CASSLWLRRINSPLHF.

This chain uses TRBV4-1 with TRBJ2-1; TCRdb gives TRBD2 as the D gene, but with no DNA this cannot be confirmed. From germline, CDR1 is MGHRA and CDR2 YSYEKL. The CDR3 loop spans 16 amino acids. CDR3 amino acids: CASSQVTSGGYNEQFF.

The CDR3 region is CASSITGTGGYEQYF. The chain carries TRBV11-2 and TRBJ2-7; TCRdb proposes TRBD1, but this gene call is untestable without DNA. Germline V gene data show CDR1 as SGHAT and CDR2 as FQNNGV. This CDR3 is 15 amino acids long. Full variable domain (remainder filled in from reference TRBV11-2 and TRBJ2-7): EAGVAQSPRYKIIEKRQSVAFWCNPISGHATLYWYQQILGQGPKLLIQFQNNGVVDDSQLPKDRFSAERLKGVDSTLKIQPAKLEDSAVYLCASSITGTGGYEQYFGPGTRLTVT.

This rearrangement joins TRBV15 to TRBJ2-5; without DNA, the TCRdb call of TRBD1 cannot be checked. Germline-derived CDR1 and CDR2 are LNHNV and YYDKDF (reference sequence). This CDR3 spans 14 amino acids. Here the CDR3 reads CATSRGTGEETQYF.

The chain employs TRBV4-1 and TRBJ2-7; the TCRdb call, TRBD2, lacks DNA for checking. This CDR3 region has 13 residues. From germline, CDR1 is MGHRA and CDR2 YSYEKL. CDR3 region: CASSLLPSYEQYF.

The rearrangement joins TRBV14 to TRBJ2-5. Germline V gene lookup returns CDR1 SGHDN and CDR2 FVKESK. The CDR3 sequence is 12 residues long. The CDR3 protein is CASSHWRETQYF.

This chain links TRBV6-1 with TRBJ2-7. This CDR3 has 14 amino acids. The germline CDR1 and CDR2 sequences are MNHNS and SASEGT. The CDR3 region is CASRRQGDIYEQYF.

This rearrangement joins TRBV7-8 to TRBJ1-1; the TCRdb D gene call, TRBD1, has no DNA to confirm it. Germline-derived CDR1 and CDR2 are SGHVS and FQNEAQ. The CDR3 length is 15 residues. CDR3 sequence: CASSLARGGLTEAFF.

The rearrangement links TRBV11-3 to TRBJ2-4. Germline V gene data show CDR1 as SGHNT and CDR2 as YENEEA. This CDR3 has 13 amino acids. The chain's CDR3 is CASSDLDWDIQYF.

V usage is TRBV2 and J usage is TRBJ2-6. Germline CDR1 is SNHLY and CDR2 is FYNNEI. This CDR3 contains 18 residues. CDR3 region: CASISSSVESAGANVLTF.

The chain combines TRBV4-2 with TRBJ2-5; there is no DNA to check the TCRdb D call of TRBD2. Looked up from germline, CDR1 is LGHNA and CDR2 is YNFKEQ. This CDR3 contains 18 residues. The chain's CDR3 is CASSQDAGFDGLEETQYF.

The chain employs TRBV7-9 and TRBJ1-5; the TCRdb D gene call, TRBD1, has no DNA to confirm it. There are 16 residues in the CDR3. Germline V gene lookup returns CDR1 SEHNR and CDR2 FQNEAQ (reference sequence). This chain's CDR3 is CASSLGTGPTNQPQHF.

The chain couples TRBV29-1 to TRBJ2-1; without DNA, the TCRdb call of TRBD2 cannot be checked. The CDR3 is 16 residues long. Germline CDR1 SQVTM, CDR2 ANQGSEA. The CDR3: CSVRGLAGDKNNEQFF.

This chain joins TRBV11-2 and TRBJ2-7; the D gene TCRdb calls, TRBD2, cannot be checked with no DNA. Germline CDR1 SGHAT, CDR2 FQNNGV. The CDR3 has 13 amino acids. This CDR3 reads CASSTSGSYEQYF.

The V gene is TRBV4-2, the J gene TRBJ2-1; TCRdb's D call, TRBD1, is unchecked because there is no DNA. Germline V gene sequence: CDR1 LGHNA, CDR2 YNFKEQ. CDR3 length equals 19 residues. The CDR3 sequence: CASSLGGAPSGSSYNEQFF.

The genes are TRBV4-2 and TRBJ2-1; TCRdb picks TRBD1, but there is no DNA to check that call. The CDR3 sequence is 15 residues long. Germline-derived CDR1 and CDR2 are LGHNA and YNFKEQ. The CDR3 spells CASSQGRQGRNEQFF.